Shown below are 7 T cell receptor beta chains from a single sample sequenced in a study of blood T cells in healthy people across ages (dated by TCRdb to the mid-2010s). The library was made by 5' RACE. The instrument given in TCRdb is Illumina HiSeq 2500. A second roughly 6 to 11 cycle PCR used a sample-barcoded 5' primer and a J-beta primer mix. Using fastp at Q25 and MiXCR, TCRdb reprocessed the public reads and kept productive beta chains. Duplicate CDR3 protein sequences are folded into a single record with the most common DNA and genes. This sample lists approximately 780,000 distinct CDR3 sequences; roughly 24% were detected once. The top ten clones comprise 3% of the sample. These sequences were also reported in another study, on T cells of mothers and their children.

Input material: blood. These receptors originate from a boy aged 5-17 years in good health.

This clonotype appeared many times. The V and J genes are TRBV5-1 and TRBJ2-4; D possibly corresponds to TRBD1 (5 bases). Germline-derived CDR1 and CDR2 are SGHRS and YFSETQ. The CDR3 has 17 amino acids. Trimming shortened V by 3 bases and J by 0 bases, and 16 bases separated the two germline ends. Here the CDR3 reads CASSSGLLDLAKNIQYF. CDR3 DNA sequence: TGCGCCAGCAGCTCAGGGCTATTGGACCTAGCCAAAAACATTCAGTACTTC.

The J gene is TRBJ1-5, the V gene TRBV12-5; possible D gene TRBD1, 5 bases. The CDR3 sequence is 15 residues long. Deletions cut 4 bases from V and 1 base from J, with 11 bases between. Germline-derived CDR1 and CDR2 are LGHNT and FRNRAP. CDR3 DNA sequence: TGTGCTAGTGGTTCGCAGGGTAGGAGCAATCAGCCCCAGCATTTT. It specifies CASGSQGRSNQPQHF. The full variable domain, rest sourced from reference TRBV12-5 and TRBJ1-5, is DARVTQTPRHKVTEMGQEVTMRCQPILGHNTVFWYRQTMMQGLELLAYFRNRAPLDDSGMPKDRFSAEMPDATLATLKIQPSEPRDSAVYFCASGSQGRSNQPQHFGDGTRLSIL.

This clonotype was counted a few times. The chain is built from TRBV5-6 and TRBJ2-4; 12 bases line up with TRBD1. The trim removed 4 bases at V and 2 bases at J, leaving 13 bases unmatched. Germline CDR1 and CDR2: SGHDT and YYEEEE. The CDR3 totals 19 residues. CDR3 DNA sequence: TGTGCCAGCAGCCATGGGACAGGGGGCTCTCAGTTGACCAAAAACATTCAGTACTTC. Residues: CASSHGTGGSQLTKNIQYF.

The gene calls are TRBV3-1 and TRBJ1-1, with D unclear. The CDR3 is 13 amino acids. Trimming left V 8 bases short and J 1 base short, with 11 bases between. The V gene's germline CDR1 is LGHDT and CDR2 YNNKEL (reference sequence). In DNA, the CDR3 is TGTGCCAGCGGAGACCGAAAGAACACTGAAGCTTTCTTT. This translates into CASGDRKNTEAFF.

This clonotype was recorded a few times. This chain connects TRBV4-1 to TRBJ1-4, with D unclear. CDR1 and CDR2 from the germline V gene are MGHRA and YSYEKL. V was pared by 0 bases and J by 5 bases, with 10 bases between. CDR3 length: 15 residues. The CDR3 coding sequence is TGCGCCAGCAGCCAAGATCGTCAGACCAATGAAAAACTGTTTTTT. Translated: CASSQDRQTNEKLFF.

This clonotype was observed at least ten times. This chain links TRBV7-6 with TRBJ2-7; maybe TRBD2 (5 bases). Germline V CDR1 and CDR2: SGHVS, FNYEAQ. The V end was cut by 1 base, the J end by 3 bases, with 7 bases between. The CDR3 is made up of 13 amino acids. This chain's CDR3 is CASSLGLNYEQYF. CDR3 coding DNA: TGTGCCAGCAGCTTAGGACTAAACTACGAGCAGTACTTC.

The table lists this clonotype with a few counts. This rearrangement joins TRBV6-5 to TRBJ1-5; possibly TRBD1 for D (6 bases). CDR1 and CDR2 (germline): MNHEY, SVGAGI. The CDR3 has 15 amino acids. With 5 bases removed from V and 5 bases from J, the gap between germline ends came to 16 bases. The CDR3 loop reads CASSGTRGRDQPQHF. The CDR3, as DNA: TGTGCCAGCAGTGGGACCAGGGGAAGGGATCAGCCCCAGCATTTT.